The 12 T cell receptor beta chains given below trace back to one sample, sequenced in a study of CD8+CD57+ T cells in acquired aplastic anemia. Whoever was chosen for sequencing had shown CD8+CD57+ cell expansion by flow cytometry. For CDR3 and TCR beta VDJ profiling, genomic DNA was the template used. A single record per CDR3 protein comes from TCRdb applying MiXCR to the reads. The table records some 170,000 distinct CDR3 sequences, around half of them present only once. The material sequenced was sorted CD4+, CD8+, or CD8+CD57+ T cells (not recorded which) from PBMCs. These receptors were taken from a human donor with aplastic anemia.

The chain is built from TRBV7-8 and TRBJ1-1; D call uncertain. Trimming removed 0 bases at V and 5 bases at J, with 10 bases between. The germline V gene has CDR1 SGHVS and CDR2 FQNEAQ. This CDR3 contains 14 residues. CDR3 sequence: CASSLALRGTEAFF. In DNA, the CDR3 is TGTGCCAGCAGCTTAGCCCTAAGAGGGACTGAAGCTTTCTTT.

This clonotype was seen a few times. J is TRBJ2-5 and V is TRBV29-1; 8 nucleotides align to TRBD2. From germline, CDR1 is SQVTM and CDR2 ANQGSEA. V trimming: 3 bases; J trimming: 4 bases; junction bases outside the gene matches: 4. This CDR3 is 13 amino acids long. The CDR3 nucleotides read TGCAGCGTTGATGGCGGGAGGAGAGAGACCCAGTACTTC. Protein: CSVDGGRRETQYF.

This clonotype was detected many times. CDR3 bases: TGTGCCAGCAGTTTAAGGCAGGGGGGTAGTGGCGAGCAGTACTTC. Protein sequence: CASSLRQGGSGEQYF. J is TRBJ2-7 and V is TRBV12-3 or TRBV12-4, with D perhaps matching TRBD1 (7 bases). This CDR3 has 15 residues. V was shortened by 2 bases and J by 6 bases, with 17 bases between the two germline ends.

This clonotype was found a few times. The chain links TRBV12-3 or TRBV12-4 to TRBJ2-5; 8 bases are shared with TRBD2. This CDR3 spans 16 amino acids. V lost 4 bases, J lost 2 bases, and 9 bases stayed unmatched. The CDR3 nucleotides read TGTGCCAGCAGTTACGGGCTGGCGGGGGGTCAAGAGACCCAGTACTTC. This encodes CASSYGLAGGQETQYF.

The sample holds a few counts of this clonotype. CDR3 coding DNA: TGTGCCAGCAGCTTAGTACAGGGTTGGGGCTACACCTTC. Its translation: CASSLVQGWGYTF. The chain carries TRBV7-8 and TRBJ1-2; D is possibly TRBD1 (6 bases). Trimming took 1 base from V and 8 from J, leaving 11 bases between them. This CDR3 contains 13 residues. The germline CDR1 and CDR2 sequences are SGHVS and FQNEAQ.

The chain is built from TRBV11-1 and TRBJ2-7, with TRBD1 as a possible D gene (6 bases). V lost 3 bases and J lost 2, with 20 bases in between. CDR1 is SGHAT, CDR2 FQDESV, per germline (reference sequence). The CDR3 is made up of 17 amino acids. CDR3 nucleotides: TGTGCCAGCAGCTTGGGGCAGGGGAATTGGGCGACCTACGAGCAGTACTTC. Protein sequence: CASSLGQGNWATYEQYF. Complete variable domain (other parts from reference TRBV11-1 and TRBJ2-7): EAEVAQSPRYKITEKSQAVAFWCDPISGHATLYWYRQILGQGPELLVQFQDESVVDDSQLPKDRFSAERLKGVDSTLKIQPAELGDSAMYLCASSLGQGNWATYEQYFGPGTRLTVT.

V is TRBV7-9 and J is TRBJ2-7; 7 positions match TRBD1. The CDR3 has 13 amino acids. Germline V gene sequence: CDR1 SEHNR, CDR2 FQNEAQ (reference sequence). With 6 bases clipped from V and 4 bases from J, the junction kept 6 bases outside the gene matches. CDR3 region: CASSEQTGYEQYF. The CDR3 DNA is TGTGCCAGCAGTGAACAGACAGGGTACGAGCAGTACTTC. Variable domain in full (rest from reference TRBV7-9 and TRBJ2-7): DTGVSQNPRHKITKRGQNVTFRCDPISEHNRLYWYRQTLGQGPEFLTYFQNEAQLEKSRLLSDRFSAERPKGSFSTLEIQRTEQGDSAMYLCASSEQTGYEQYFGPGTRLTVT.

With respect to this clonotype: A clone one base away is much larger, so this may be a read error. The gene calls are TRBV12-3 or TRBV12-4 and TRBJ1-1; D is ambiguous. The CDR3 contains 12 residues. The CDR3 here is CAGSSRVQRAFF. CDR3 nucleotides: TGTGCCGGCAGTTCCCGGGTCCAGAGAGCTTTCTTT.

A few counts support this clonotype. The chain carries TRBV11-2 and TRBJ2-2; D may correspond to TRBD1 or TRBD2 (6 bases each). V lost 5 bases, J lost 2 bases, and 21 bases lay in between. The CDR3 length is 18 residues. Germline V gives CDR1 SGHAT, CDR2 FQNNGV. DNA of the CDR3: TGTGCCAGCAGCCCCCGCCGGCGGGACACCAACAACACCGGGGAGCTGTTTTTT. Translating it yields CASSPRRRDTNNTGELFF.

The V call is TRBV24-1, the J call TRBJ2-5; the D is unclear. Trimming stripped 5 bases from V and 2 bases from J, with 11 bases between. Germline assignment: CDR1 KGHDR and CDR2 SFDVKD. The CDR3 sequence is 14 residues long. The chain's CDR3 is CATSASGSQETQYF. CDR3 coding DNA: TGTGCCACCAGTGCTAGTGGTAGTCAAGAGACCCAGTACTTC.

This clonotype showed up just a few times. The chain joins TRBV10-2 to TRBJ1-1, with D possibly matching TRBD1 (5 bases). CDR3 size: 14 residues. Trimming pared 10 bases from V and 1 base from J, leaving 16 bases between. CDR1 is WSHSY and CDR2 is SAAADI in the germline V gene. In DNA, the CDR3 is TGCGCCACCTTCCCTGGGGGACGGAACACTGAAGCTTTCTTT. Encoded protein: CATFPGGRNTEAFF.

The CDR3 is CAISEPGQGSYEQYF. The CDR3 DNA reads as TGTGCCATCAGTGAGCCGGGGCAGGGCTCCTACGAGCAGTACTTC. This chain connects TRBV10-3 to TRBJ2-7; D may correspond to TRBD1 or TRBD2 (5 bases each). CDR3 length: 15 amino acids. CDR1 and CDR2 (germline): ENHRY, SYGVKD. Trimming shortened V by 2 bases and J by 0 bases, and 11 bases separated the two germline ends.